This T cell receptor beta chain was recovered during a study of T cells after posttransplantation cyclophosphamide. Treatment was busulfan-fludarabine conditioning, a marrow graft, and cyclophosphamide on days +3 and +4. V lost 5 bases and J 2 bases, leaving 7 bases between the germline ends. The CDR3 runs to 11 residues. CDR1 and CDR2 from the germline V gene are DFQATT and SNEGSKA (reference sequence). TCRdb's table, derived via immunoSEQ multiplex PCR, lists solely in-frame clones and lacks some. The sample contains 15,000 to 25,000 clones, 87% of which appear only once. The sequencing here drew on PBMCs, taken after allogeneic stem cell transplant with posttransplant cyclophosphamide. J is TRBJ2-7 and V is TRBV20-1; possibly TRBD1 for D (6 bases). This receptor was taken from a female patient aged 35 to 55 who received an allogeneic stem cell transplant from a related donor, was CMV-positive, and had no GVHD. Some T cells may be graft donor cells. The CDR3 region is CSAGQPYEQYF. The CDR3 DNA sequence: TGCAGTGCTGGACAGCCCTACGAGCAGTACTTC.